The entry below describes one TCR beta chain. The antigen is unknown. Amplification used 60 Vbeta primers and 13 Jbeta primers. Clones were sequenced by immunoSEQ multiplex PCR, and TCRdb holds only the in-frame ones, with some missing. The table lists 60,000 to 85,000 clones, around 66% of them singletons, with roughly 5% in the top ten. Germline CDR1 MNHEY, CDR2 SVGAGI. This CDR3 comprises 14 residues. Trimming shortened V by 5 bases and J by 1 base, and 10 bases separated the two germline ends. The data were obtained in a study of cytomegalovirus exposure and HLA in healthy donors. General study findings and limits: Accurate prediction of most subjects' HLA-A and HLA-B alleles from TCR beta sequences was reported.

This chain links TRBV6-5 with TRBJ2-3; D uncertain. The sequence derives from a man between 60 and 75 years old in good health and CMV-seropositive. Sequencing was performed on PBMCs. CDR3: CASSRGVGTDTQYF. The CDR3 DNA sequence: TGTGCCAGCAGTCGTGGAGTAGGCACAGATACGCAGTATTTT.